This T cell receptor beta chain was sequenced during a study of graft-versus-host responses after intestinal transplantation. Study-level background: Grafts that recipients had were multivisceral, liver-intestinal, or isolated intestinal transplants.

Details on this clone: Its antigen remains unknown.

Sequencing used immunoSEQ multiplex PCR; TCRdb keeps in-frame clones, though not all of them. The sample holds about 130,000 clones, about 93% seen once. The germline V gene encodes CDR1 ENHRY and CDR2 SYGVKD. The CDR3 consists of 15 residues. V dropped 1 base and J dropped 7; count of bases not matched to a gene: 4. This specimen was unstimulated CD4+ T cells sorted from spleen or lymph node cells, taken before intestinal transplant. This sequence joins TRBV10-3 and TRBJ2-1; TRBD2 aligns across 10 bases. The TCR comes from a human donor who received an intestinal transplant. CDR3 coding DNA: TGTGCCATCAGTGAGTTGGCTAGCGGGAGAAATGAGCAGTTCTTC. Protein: CAISELASGRNEQFF.